Each of the 4 T cell receptor beta chains below was sequenced from the same sample in a study of T cells in localized non-small cell lung cancer. Clones were read by immunoSEQ multiplex PCR, and TCRdb kept only the in-frame ones, dropping some. The sample holds 2,500 to 3,000 clones; approximately 28% are singletons and the top ten take approximately 8.8%. Sequencing used lung tumor tissue, obtained before any cancer treatment. Receptor source: a female donor at least 60 years old with stage I lung adenocarcinoma.

There are a few counts of this clone. This chain connects TRBV19 to TRBJ1-1, with D uncertain. V shed 3 bases and J shed 8 bases, with 19 bases lying between them. The CDR3 contains 15 residues. Germline CDR1 and CDR2: LNHDA and SQIVND (reference sequence). This chain's CDR3 is CASSIGTTVSGEAFF. The CDR3 region has the DNA TGTGCCAGTAGTATCGGAACCACAGTTTCGGGGGAAGCTTTCTTT.

This clone was counted only a few times. V and J are TRBV9 and TRBJ2-5; TRBD2 is a possible D gene (5 bases). Trimming shortened V by 5 bases and J by 4 bases, and 15 bases separated the two germline ends. Germline CDR1 is SGDLS and CDR2 is YYNGEE. This CDR3 comprises 14 residues. DNA of the CDR3: TGTGCCAGCAGGGGTCGTGCAAGCGGAGAGACCCAGTACTTC. Protein sequence: CASRGRASGETQYF. Full variable domain (remainder filled in from reference TRBV9 and TRBJ2-5): DSGVTQTPKHLITATGQRVTLRCSPRSGDLSVYWYQQSLDQGLQFLIQYYNGEERAKGNILERFSAQQFPDLHSELNLSSLELGDSALYFCASRGRASGETQYFGPGTRLLVL.

CDR3 bases: TGCAGCGTCCGGACAGACCCGAGCTCCTACGAGCAGTACTTC. It codes for CSVRTDPSSYEQYF. The chain links TRBV29-1 to TRBJ2-7, with D perhaps matching TRBD1 (6 bases). The V end lost 6 bases, the J end lost 0 bases, and 15 bases lay between the germline ends. Germline V gives CDR1 SQVTM, CDR2 ANQGSEA. The CDR3 totals 14 residues.

This clone was seen only a few times. This chain connects TRBV19 to TRBJ1-1; D uncertain. Germline CDR1 is LNHDA and CDR2 is SQIVND (reference sequence). The germline V and J ends were trimmed by 5 bases and 1 base, with 23 bases remaining between them. CDR3 length equals 18 residues. The CDR3 here is CASSPVGLTTLKNTEAFF. The CDR3 DNA follows: TGTGCCAGTAGTCCCGTGGGTCTCACCACCCTAAAGAACACTGAAGCTTTCTTT.